The TCR beta chain described here comes from a study of blood T cell repertoires in COVID-19. The germline V gene encodes CDR1 KGHDR and CDR2 SFDVKD. The CDR3 is 15 amino acids. The V and J ends lost 2 bases and 5 bases, in that order; junction bases with no gene match: 7. Sequenced by immunoSEQ multiplex PCR; TCRdb stores in-frame clones only, minus some. This repertoire shows approximately 300,000 clones, approximately 86% found once; its top ten account for approximately 2.4%. The chain couples TRBV24-1 to TRBJ2-5, with 7 bases that match TRBD1. Material for sequencing was peripheral blood. The sequence derives from a man aged 18 to 29 with active or convalescent COVID-19. In nucleotides, the CDR3 is TGTGCCACCAGTGATTCTAAACAGGGGTGGGAGACCCAGTACTTC. It specifies CATSDSKQGWETQYF.